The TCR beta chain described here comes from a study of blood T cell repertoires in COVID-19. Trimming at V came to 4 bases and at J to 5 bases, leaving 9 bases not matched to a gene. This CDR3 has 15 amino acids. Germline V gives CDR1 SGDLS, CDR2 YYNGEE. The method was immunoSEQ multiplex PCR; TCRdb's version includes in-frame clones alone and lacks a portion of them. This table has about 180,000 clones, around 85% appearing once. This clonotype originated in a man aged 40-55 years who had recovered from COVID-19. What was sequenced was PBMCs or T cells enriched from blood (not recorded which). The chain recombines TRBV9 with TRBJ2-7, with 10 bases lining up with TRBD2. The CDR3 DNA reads TGTGCCAGCAGCCCTGCTAGCGGGAGTCCCCACGAGCAGTACTTC. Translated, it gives CASSPASGSPHEQYF.